This T cell receptor beta chain was captured by sequencing in a study of T cell repertoires in cytomegalovirus infection. As to this clonotype: A much bigger clone sits one base away, suggesting this may be a read error.

This CDR3 has 12 residues. V lost 2 bases to trimming and J lost 6 bases, with 8 bases between them. Germline CDR1 SGHTA, CDR2 FQGNSA. TCRdb re-called the reads through MiXCR, storing one row per CDR3 protein. The sample contains 55,000 to 85,000 distinct CDR3 sequences, about 4% of which appear only once. Source material: PBMCs. The chain links TRBV7-2 to TRBJ2-7; D may be TRBD1 or TRBD2 (5 bases each). The sequence came from a human donor in good health (CMV status not recorded). Some clones in this sample may be carry-over from other donors' samples. The CDR3 nucleotides read TGTGCCAGCAGCTTATACGGGGCCGAGCAGTACTTC. Its protein is CASSLYGAEQYF.